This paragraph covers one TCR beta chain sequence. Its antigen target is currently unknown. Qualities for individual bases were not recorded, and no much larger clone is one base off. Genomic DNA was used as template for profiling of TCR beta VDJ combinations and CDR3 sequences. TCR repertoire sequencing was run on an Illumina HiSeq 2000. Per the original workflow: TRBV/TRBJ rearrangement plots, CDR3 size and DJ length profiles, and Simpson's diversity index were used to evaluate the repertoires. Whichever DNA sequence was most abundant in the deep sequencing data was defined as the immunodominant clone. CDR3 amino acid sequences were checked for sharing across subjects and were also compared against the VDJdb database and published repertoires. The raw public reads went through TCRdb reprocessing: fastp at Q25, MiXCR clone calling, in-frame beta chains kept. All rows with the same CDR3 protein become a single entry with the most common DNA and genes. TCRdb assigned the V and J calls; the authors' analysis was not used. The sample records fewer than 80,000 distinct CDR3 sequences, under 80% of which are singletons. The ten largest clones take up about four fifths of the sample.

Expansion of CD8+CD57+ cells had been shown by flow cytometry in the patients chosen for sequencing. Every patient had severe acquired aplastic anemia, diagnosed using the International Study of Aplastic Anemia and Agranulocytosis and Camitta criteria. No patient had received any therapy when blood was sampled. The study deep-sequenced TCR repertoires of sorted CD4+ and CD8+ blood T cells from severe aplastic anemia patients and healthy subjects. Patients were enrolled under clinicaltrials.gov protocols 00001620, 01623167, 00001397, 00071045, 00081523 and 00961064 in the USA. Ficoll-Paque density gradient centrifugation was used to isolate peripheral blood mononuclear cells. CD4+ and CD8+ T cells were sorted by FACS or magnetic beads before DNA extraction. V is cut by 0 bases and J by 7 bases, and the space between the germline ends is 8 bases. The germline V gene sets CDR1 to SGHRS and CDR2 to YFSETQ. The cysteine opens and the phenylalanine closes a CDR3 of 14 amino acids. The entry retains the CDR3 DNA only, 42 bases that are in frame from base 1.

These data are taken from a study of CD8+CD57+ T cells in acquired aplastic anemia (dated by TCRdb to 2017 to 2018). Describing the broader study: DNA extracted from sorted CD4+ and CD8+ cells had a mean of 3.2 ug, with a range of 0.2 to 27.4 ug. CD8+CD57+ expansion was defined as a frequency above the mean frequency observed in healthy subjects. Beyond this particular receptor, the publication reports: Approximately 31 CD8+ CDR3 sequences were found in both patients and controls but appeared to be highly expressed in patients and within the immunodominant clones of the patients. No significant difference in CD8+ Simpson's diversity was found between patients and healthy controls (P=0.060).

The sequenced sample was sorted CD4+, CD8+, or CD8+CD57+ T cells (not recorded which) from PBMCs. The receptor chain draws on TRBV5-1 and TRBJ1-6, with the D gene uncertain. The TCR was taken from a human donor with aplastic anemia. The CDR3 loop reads CASSLDGENSPLHF. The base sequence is TGCGCCAGCAGCTTGGATGGGGAGAATTCACCCCTCCACTTT.